This entry describes one T cell receptor (beta chain). The data stem from a study of blood T cell repertoires in COVID-19. Study-level information: The analysed material was cDNA or gDNA that came from T cells, B-cell-depleted T cells, or PBMCs.

V lost 7 bases, J lost 4 bases, and 11 bases stayed unmatched. Germline CDR1 LNHNV, CDR2 YYDKDF (reference sequence). CDR3 length: 15 amino acids. Original methodology: Reference gene primer amplification in the assay estimated nucleated cell counts. Clones were sequenced by immunoSEQ multiplex PCR, and TCRdb holds only the in-frame ones, with some missing. Clone size and the V and J calls come from that table; the DNA yielded D and trimming. This table has a few hundred thousand clones, 85% to 90% appearing once. Sequenced input: peripheral blood. The chain carries TRBV15 and TRBJ1-2; 8 nucleotides agree with TRBD1. The source of this sequence is a woman between 70 and 85 years old with active or convalescent COVID-19. CDR3 nucleotide sequence: TGTGCCACCACCCCGTCGCAGGGGGCGTCCTATGGCTACACCTTC. Translated, it gives CATTPSQGASYGYTF.